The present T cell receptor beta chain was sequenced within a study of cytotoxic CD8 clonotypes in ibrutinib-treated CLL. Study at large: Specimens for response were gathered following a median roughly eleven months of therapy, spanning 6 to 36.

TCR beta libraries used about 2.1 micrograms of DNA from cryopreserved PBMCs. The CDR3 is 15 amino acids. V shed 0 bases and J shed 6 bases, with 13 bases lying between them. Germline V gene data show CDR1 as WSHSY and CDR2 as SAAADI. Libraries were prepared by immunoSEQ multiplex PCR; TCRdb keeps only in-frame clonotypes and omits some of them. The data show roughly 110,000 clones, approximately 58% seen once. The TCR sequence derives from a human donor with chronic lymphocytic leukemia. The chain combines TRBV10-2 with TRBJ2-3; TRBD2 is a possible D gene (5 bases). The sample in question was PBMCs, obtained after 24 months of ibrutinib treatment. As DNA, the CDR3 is TGCGCCAGCAGTGAGTCCCAGACTATGGCGGATACGCAGTATTTT. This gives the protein CASSESQTMADTQYF.